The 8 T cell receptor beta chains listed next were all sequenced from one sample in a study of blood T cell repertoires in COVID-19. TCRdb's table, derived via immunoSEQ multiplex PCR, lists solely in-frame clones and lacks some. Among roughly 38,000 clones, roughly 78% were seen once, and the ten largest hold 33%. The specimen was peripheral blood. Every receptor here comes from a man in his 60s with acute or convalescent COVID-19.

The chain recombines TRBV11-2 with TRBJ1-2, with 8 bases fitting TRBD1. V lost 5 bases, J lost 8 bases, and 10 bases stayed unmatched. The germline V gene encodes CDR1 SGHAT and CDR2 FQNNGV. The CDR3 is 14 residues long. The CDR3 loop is CASSPSGGAGGYTF. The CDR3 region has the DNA TGTGCCAGCAGCCCCTCAGGGGGCGCAGGGGGCTACACCTTC. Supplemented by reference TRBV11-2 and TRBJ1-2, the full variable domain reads EAGVAQSPRYKIIEKRQSVAFWCNPISGHATLYWYQQILGQGPKLLIQFQNNGVVDDSQLPKDRFSAERLKGVDSTLKIQPAKLEDSAVYLCASSPSGGAGGYTFGSGTRLTVV.

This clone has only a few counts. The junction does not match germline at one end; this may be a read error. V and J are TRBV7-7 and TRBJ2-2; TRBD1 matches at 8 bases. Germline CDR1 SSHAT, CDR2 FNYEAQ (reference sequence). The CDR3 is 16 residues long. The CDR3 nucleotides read TGTGCTAGCAGCTCTGACGGACAGGGCTGGACCGGGGAGCTGTTTTTT. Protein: CASSSDGQGWTGELFF.

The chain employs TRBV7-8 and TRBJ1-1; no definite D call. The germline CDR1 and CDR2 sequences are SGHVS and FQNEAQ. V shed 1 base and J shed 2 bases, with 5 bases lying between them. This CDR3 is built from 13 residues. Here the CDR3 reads CASSLGQNTEAFF. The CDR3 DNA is TGTGCCAGCAGCTTAGGTCAAAACACTGAAGCTTTCTTT.

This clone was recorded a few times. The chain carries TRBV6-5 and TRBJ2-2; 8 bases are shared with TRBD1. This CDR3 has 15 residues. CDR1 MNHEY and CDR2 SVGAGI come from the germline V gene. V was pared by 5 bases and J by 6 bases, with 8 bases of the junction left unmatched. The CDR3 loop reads CASSMQGAIPGELFF. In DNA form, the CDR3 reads TGTGCCAGCAGTATGCAGGGGGCAATTCCCGGGGAGCTGTTTTTT.

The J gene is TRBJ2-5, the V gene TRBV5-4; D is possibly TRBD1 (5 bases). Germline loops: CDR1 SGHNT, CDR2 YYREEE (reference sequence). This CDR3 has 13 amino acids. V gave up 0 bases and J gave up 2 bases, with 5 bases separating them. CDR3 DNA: TGTGCCAGCAGCTTGGGACAGCAAGAGACCCAGTACTTC. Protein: CASSLGQQETQYF.

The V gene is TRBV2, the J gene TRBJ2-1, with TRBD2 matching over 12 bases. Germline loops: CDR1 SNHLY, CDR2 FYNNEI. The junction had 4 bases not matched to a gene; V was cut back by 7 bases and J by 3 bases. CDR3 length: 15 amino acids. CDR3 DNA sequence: TGTGCCAGCACTTTACTAGCGGGAGGCTACAATGAGCAGTTCTTC. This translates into CASTLLAGGYNEQFF.

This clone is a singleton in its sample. Here the CDR3 DNA reads TGTGCCAGCGCCGAAGGGGCGGGAGGCTACAATGAGCAGTTCTTC. This codes for CASAEGAGGYNEQFF. This rearrangement joins TRBV5-4 to TRBJ2-1; 8 bases fit TRBD2. Germline trimming cut 7 bases from V and 3 bases from J; bases unmatched to any gene: 9. There are 15 residues in the CDR3. Germline lookup yields CDR1 SGHNT and CDR2 YYREEE (reference sequence).

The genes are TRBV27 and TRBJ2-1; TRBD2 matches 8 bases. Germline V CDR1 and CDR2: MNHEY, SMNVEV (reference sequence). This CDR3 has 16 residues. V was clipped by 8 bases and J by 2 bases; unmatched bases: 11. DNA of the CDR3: TGTGCCAGCGGACTTTTGGGGACTAGAACCTACAATGAGCAGTTCTTC. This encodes CASGLLGTRTYNEQFF.